This is a list of T cell receptor beta chains from one sample in a study of OX40 agonist ivuxolimab in advanced cancers. Sequenced by immunoSEQ multiplex PCR; TCRdb stores in-frame clones only, minus some. This sample has about 48,000 clones, with around 86% found just once. The sample in question was CD4+ or CD8+ T cells sorted from blood, obtained in a trial of the OX40 agonist ivuxolimab. These receptors originate from an adult with an advanced solid tumor such as melanoma, head and neck, liver or kidney cancer. The CDR3 runs from the conserved cysteine through the conserved F or W. D genes are given only for firm matches. Part of the rows lack a size; the others show once, few, many or a class for expanded clones.

cdr3_nt cdr3_aa j_call v_call d_call clone_size
TGTGCCAGCAGCCAACCCCACCGGGACAGGGTCCACGAGCAGTACTTC CASSQPHRDRVHEQYF TRBJ2-7 TRBV5-4 TRBD1 NA
TGTGCCAGCTCCTCCCATGAGCAGTTCTTC CASSSHEQFF TRBJ2-1 TRBV18 NA NA
TGTGCCAGCACCCCGACAGGGGGCGCGGGGGAGCAGTACTTC CASTPTGGAGEQYF TRBJ2-7 TRBV6-6 TRBD1 NA
TGTGCCAGCACCCTCCCTTGGGGGAAAGGGGCATCTAAAGACACCGGGGAGCTGTTTTTT CASTLPWGKGASKDTGELFF TRBJ2-2 TRBV7-3 NA NA
TGTGCCAGCACCCATACTAGGCGGGGTGAGCAGTTCTTC CASTHTRRGEQFF TRBJ2-1 TRBV28 NA once
TGTGCCAGTAGTATAGACGCGGACAGGAGCTACAATGAGCAGTTCTTC CASSIDADRSYNEQFF TRBJ2-1 TRBV19 TRBD1 NA
TGTGCCAGCAGCTCAGCATCGAATGAGCAGTTCTTC CASSSASNEQFF TRBJ2-1 TRBV7-9 NA NA
TGTGCCAGCAGCCCCGAACAGGGATTGAAGGTCGCTGAAGCTTTCTTT CASSPEQGLKVAEAFF TRBJ1-1 TRBV5-4 NA NA
TGTGCCAGTAGTAAGGAAAACTATGGCTACACCTTC CASSKENYGYTF TRBJ1-2 TRBV19 NA NA
TGTGCCAGCACCCCGGGCGACAGGGACCAAGAGACCCAGTACTTC CASTPGDRDQETQYF TRBJ2-5 TRBV7-9 TRBD1 NA
TGCGCCAGCAGCGCGGAGACGACTAGCACAGATACGCAGTATTTT CASSAETTSTDTQYF TRBJ2-3 TRBV5-1 NA once
TGCGCCAGCAGCTCTGACAGGGAGGTCAATGAGCAGTTCTTC CASSSDREVNEQFF TRBJ2-1 TRBV5-1 NA NA
TGTGCTAGTGGTTTGGTAACCTCCACAGGCTATGGCTACACCTTC CASGLVTSTGYGYTF TRBJ1-2 TRBV12-5 NA NA
TGTGCCAGCAGTTTAAAACCACGGGGACTAGCCCAAAACACAGATACGCAGTATTTT CASSLKPRGLAQNTDTQYF TRBJ2-3 TRBV27 TRBD2 NA
TGTGCCAGCAGTACCACAGGGGGCGAGAATCAGCCCCAGCATTTT CASSTTGGENQPQHF TRBJ1-5 TRBV2 TRBD1 NA
TGTGCCAGCAGCCAGACAGGGCAAGGTGAAGCTTTCTTT CASSQTGQGEAFF TRBJ1-1 TRBV7-2 TRBD1 NA
TGTGCAAGTCGCTTAACGCGGGAGGGGGCCAAAAACATTCAGTACTTC CASRLTREGAKNIQYF TRBJ2-4 TRBV12-2 NA NA
TGTGCCAGCAGTGACAGGGCTTCCCGGAATCAGCCCCAGCATTTT CASSDRASRNQPQHF TRBJ1-5 TRBV2 NA NA
TGCGCCAGCAGTACAGGGGAAGATGGCTACACCTTC CASSTGEDGYTF TRBJ1-2 TRBV10-1 TRBD1 few
TGTGCCAGCAGCTTAGGAGTGGGCCATCAGCCCCAGCATTTT CASSLGVGHQPQHF TRBJ1-5 TRBV7-9 NA NA
TGTGCCATCAGGGACACCGGGGAGCTGTTTTTT CAIRDTGELFF TRBJ2-2 TRBV10-3 NA NA
TGTGCCAGTAGTATAGTCGTAGGATCAGGTGCCCACGAGCAGTACTTC CASSIVVGSGAHEQYF TRBJ2-7 TRBV19 NA NA
TGTGCCAGTAGTATCCTGACTAGCGGGAGGACAGATACGCAGTATTTT CASSILTSGRTDTQYF TRBJ2-3 TRBV19 TRBD2 NA
TGTGCCACCAGCAGAGTAAGTGGAACTAGCGGGATGTACGAGCAGTACTTC CATSRVSGTSGMYEQYF TRBJ2-7 TRBV15 TRBD2 NA
TGCGCCAGCAGCCAAGTGGCACAGGGAGATGAAAAACTGTTTTTT CASSQVAQGDEKLFF TRBJ1-4 TRBV4-1 NA NA
TGTGCCAGCAGTTACTCGAAATCAGGGATATGGCGAGCTTTCTTT CASSYSKSGIWRAFF TRBJ1-1 TRBV6-5 NA few
TGTGCCAGCAGCTTAGAGACAGGAACGGTCCACGAGCAGTACTTC CASSLETGTVHEQYF TRBJ2-7 TRBV7-6 NA NA
TGTGCCAGCAGCCAGGGGGGTTCGATGAACACTGAAGCTTTCTTT CASSQGGSMNTEAFF TRBJ1-1 TRBV9 TRBD1 NA